This T cell receptor (beta chain) was captured by sequencing in a study of cytomegalovirus exposure and HLA in healthy donors. On this clone: The antigen remains undetermined.

PCR involved 60 Vbeta and 13 Jbeta primers. Here immunoSEQ multiplex PCR was the method, and the copy in TCRdb shows in-frame clones only, minus some. The data contain 100,000 to 150,000 clones, about 80% of them seen just once; the ten biggest clones take up roughly 10%. In germline, CDR1 is MNHEY, CDR2 SMNVEV (reference sequence). V gave up 3 bases and J gave up 4 bases; unmatched junction bases: 5. This CDR3 has 15 amino acids. Study-wide findings and caveats: Around 160 TCR beta chains were listed as cytomegalovirus-associated. Links to common viral pathogens appeared, in a later analysis, for several of the most significant clusters. An analysis done earlier found most TCR beta V segments productive about 90% or about 30% of the time. The classifier reportedly diagnosed cytomegalovirus status with high specificity and sensitivity.

This receptor was obtained from a woman in her fifties or sixties in good health and CMV-seropositive. The sequencing sample was made of PBMCs. This sequence joins TRBV27 and TRBJ2-1; 8 bases align to TRBD2. As DNA, the CDR3 is TGTGCCAGCAGTTTCGAGCGGGAGAGGTACAATGAGCAGTTCTTC. Its translation: CASSFERERYNEQFF.